A single T cell receptor beta chain is shown here with its context. The data were obtained in a study of T cell responses to AZD1222 COVID-19 vaccine. Study-wide background: Whether given at about 4 or about 12 weeks, second doses were pooled.

Produced via immunoSEQ multiplex PCR; TCRdb's table is partial and in-frame only. The table records 150,000 or so clones, approximately 90% of them present only once. Trimming took off 3 bases at V and 10 bases at J, with 12 bases between the two ends. The germline V gene encodes CDR1 KGHDR and CDR2 SFDVKD. The CDR3 length is 14 residues. The sequence derives from an adult in good health. The J gene is TRBJ1-6, the V gene TRBV24-1; perhaps TRBD1 as D (6 bases). Source: peripheral blood, taken on day 0 of AZD1222 vaccination. CDR3 protein: CATSDHRDGSPLHF. In DNA, the CDR3 is TGTGCCACCAGTGATCACAGGGATGGATCACCCCTCCACTTT.